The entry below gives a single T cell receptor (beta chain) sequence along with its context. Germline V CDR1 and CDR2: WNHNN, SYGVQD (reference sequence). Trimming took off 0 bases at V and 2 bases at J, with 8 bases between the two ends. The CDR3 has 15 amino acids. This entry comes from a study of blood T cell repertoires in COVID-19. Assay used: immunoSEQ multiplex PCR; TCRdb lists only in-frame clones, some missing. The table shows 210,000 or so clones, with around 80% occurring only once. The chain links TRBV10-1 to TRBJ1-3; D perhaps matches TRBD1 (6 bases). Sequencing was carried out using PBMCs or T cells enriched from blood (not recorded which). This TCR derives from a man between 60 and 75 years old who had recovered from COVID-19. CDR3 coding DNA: TGCGCCAGCAGTGAGTCCTCAGGGGCTGGAAACACCATATATTTT. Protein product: CASSESSGAGNTIYF.